The 6 T cell receptor beta chains below were found in one sample sequenced in a study of control samples from healthy donors and cancer patients (dated by TCRdb to between 2020 and 2021). The library came from the immunoSEQ multiplex PCR assay. TCRdb limited this immuneACCESS table to in-frame rearrangements with V and J called. A share of clones is missing; checked studies link under half to unresolved V genes, and the rest is unexplained. Here the sample has approximately 170,000 clones; approximately 92% occur a single time. The ten largest account for roughly 4% of the sample. Sequenced sample: blood. These receptors all come from a woman aged 55-69 years in good health.

This clone was seen only once. V and J are TRBV27 and TRBJ1-1; D gene uncertain. CDR1 is MNHEY, CDR2 SMNVEV, per germline (reference sequence). The ends were cut back, 4 bases at V and 4 bases at J, with 19 bases in the middle. The CDR3 has 16 amino acids. The CDR3 sequence: CASSSSGRVGGTEAFF. CDR3 nucleotides: TGTGCCAGCAGTTCATCCGGTAGGGTTGGCGGCACTGAAGCTTTCTTT.

This chain uses TRBV4-2 with TRBJ1-4; 8 bases match TRBD1. V was clipped by 1 base and J by 5 bases; unmatched bases: 3. The CDR3 is made up of 15 amino acids. The germline V gene has CDR1 LGHNA and CDR2 YNFKEQ. CDR3 DNA sequence: TGTGCCAGCAGCCAAGGTTCAGGGGGCAATGAAAAACTGTTTTTT. This encodes CASSQGSGGNEKLFF.

The rearrangement uses TRBV14 and TRBJ2-7; 9 bases align to TRBD1. J lost 2 bases, V lost 0 bases, and 2 bases had no gene match. The CDR3 is 15 residues long. CDR1 SGHDN and CDR2 FVKESK come from the germline V gene. The CDR3 loop is CASSQEGQGPYEQYF. Here the CDR3 DNA reads TGTGCCAGCAGCCAAGAAGGACAGGGGCCCTACGAGCAGTACTTC.

The chain is built from TRBV28 and TRBJ2-4; D ambiguous. CDR1 is MDHEN, CDR2 SYDVKM, per germline. This CDR3 spans 16 amino acids. Trimming shortened V by 6 bases and J by 5 bases, and 20 bases separated the two germline ends. The CDR3 DNA reads TGTGCCAGCAGCCCCCGGGCATCGGGTGCCCAAAACATTCAGTACTTC. It is translated as CASSPRASGAQNIQYF.

This CDR3 reads CASSLSWGQDTGELFF. CDR3 nucleotides: TGTGCCAGCAGCCTGAGTTGGGGGCAGGACACCGGGGAGCTGTTTTTT. The chain links TRBV11-3 to TRBJ2-2; D is possibly TRBD1 (6 bases). Germline V CDR1 and CDR2: SGHNT, YENEEA. V lost 5 bases and J lost 3, with 16 bases in between. This CDR3 has 16 residues.

V and J are TRBV18 and TRBJ1-3, with TRBD1 as a possible D gene (5 bases). The V and J ends lost 2 bases and 3 bases respectively, with 8 bases between them. The CDR3 extends over 14 amino acids. Germline-derived CDR1 and CDR2 are KGHSH and LQKENI. The CDR3 nucleotides read TGTGCCAGCTCACCAGGGGCGGATGGAAACACCATATATTTT. The encoded protein is CASSPGADGNTIYF.